Below, 2 T cell receptor beta chains from the same sample are listed, as sequenced in a study of patients and donors after allogeneic stem cell transplantation. TCRdb reprocessed the RT-PCR reads via MiXCR and lists one record per CDR3 protein. The sample has under 170,000 distinct CDR3 sequences, 30% to 45% seen once. The sequenced material came from blood, either unsorted or a sorted T cell fraction (not recorded which). The receptors shown here come from a human donor who was either an allogeneic HSCT recipient or a stem cell or donor lymphocyte infusion donor (not recorded which). It is not recorded whose cells these are; they may come from a transplant donor.

In this sample, this clonotype turned up a few times. The rearrangement uses TRBV6-2 or TRBV6-3 and TRBJ1-5; no definite D call. This CDR3 spans 18 amino acids. From germline, CDR1 is MNHEY and CDR2 SVGEGT. Between the trimmed V and J ends, which lost 7 bases and 3 bases, there was a span of 25 bases. The CDR3 nucleotides are TGTGCCAGCACCCCAAGGACCCTCACCTACCTTCTCAATCAGCCCCAGCATTTT. As protein: CASTPRTLTYLLNQPQHF.

V usage is TRBV12-3 or TRBV12-4 and J usage is TRBJ2-3; D not resolved. This CDR3 spans 12 amino acids. V gave up 5 bases and J gave up 5 bases, with 8 bases separating them. Here the CDR3 reads CASSPSLDTQYF. Written as DNA, the CDR3 is TGTGCCAGCAGTCCATCGTTAGATACGCAGTATTTT.